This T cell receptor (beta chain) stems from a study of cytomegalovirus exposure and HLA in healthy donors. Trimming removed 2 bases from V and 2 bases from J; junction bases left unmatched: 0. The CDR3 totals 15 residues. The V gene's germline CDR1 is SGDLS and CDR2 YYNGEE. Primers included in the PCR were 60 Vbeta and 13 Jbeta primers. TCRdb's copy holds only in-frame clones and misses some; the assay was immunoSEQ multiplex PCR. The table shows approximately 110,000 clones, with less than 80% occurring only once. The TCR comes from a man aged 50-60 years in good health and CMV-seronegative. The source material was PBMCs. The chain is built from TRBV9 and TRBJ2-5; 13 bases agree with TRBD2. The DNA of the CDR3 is TGTGCCAGCAGCGTGACTAGCGGGGGGCAAGAGACCCAGTACTTC. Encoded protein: CASSVTSGGQETQYF.